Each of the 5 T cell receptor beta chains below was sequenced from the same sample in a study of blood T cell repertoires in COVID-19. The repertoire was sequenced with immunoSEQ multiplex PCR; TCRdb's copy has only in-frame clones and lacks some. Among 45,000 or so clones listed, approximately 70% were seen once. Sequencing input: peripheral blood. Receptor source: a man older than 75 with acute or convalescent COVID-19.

CDR3 residues: CATSRGEGYEQYF. The CDR3 bases are TGTGCCACCAGCAGGGGGGAGGGATACGAGCAGTACTTC. The chain joins TRBV15 to TRBJ2-7; 7 positions match TRBD2. V trimming: 3 bases; J trimming: 4 bases; junction bases outside the gene matches: 3. This CDR3 contains 13 residues. Germline V gives CDR1 LNHNV, CDR2 YYDKDF (reference sequence).

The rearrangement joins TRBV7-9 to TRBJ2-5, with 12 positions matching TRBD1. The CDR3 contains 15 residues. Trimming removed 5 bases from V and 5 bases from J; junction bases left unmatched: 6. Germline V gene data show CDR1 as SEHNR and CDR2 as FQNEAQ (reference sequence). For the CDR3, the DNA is TGTGCCAGCAGCCCGGGACAGGGGGCCAGGGAGACCCAGTACTTC. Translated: CASSPGQGARETQYF. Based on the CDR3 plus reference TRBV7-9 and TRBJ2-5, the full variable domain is DTGVSQNPRHKITKRGQNVTFRCDPISEHNRLYWYRQTLGQGPEFLTYFQNEAQLEKSRLLSDRFSAERPKGSFSTLEIQRTEQGDSAMYLCASSPGQGARETQYFGPGTRLLVL.

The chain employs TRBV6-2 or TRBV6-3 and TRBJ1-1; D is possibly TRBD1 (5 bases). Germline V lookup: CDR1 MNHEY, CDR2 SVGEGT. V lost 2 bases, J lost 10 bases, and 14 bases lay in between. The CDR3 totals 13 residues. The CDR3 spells CASSYLRGIGAFF. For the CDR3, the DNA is TGTGCCAGCAGTTACCTCCGGGGGATAGGAGCTTTCTTT.

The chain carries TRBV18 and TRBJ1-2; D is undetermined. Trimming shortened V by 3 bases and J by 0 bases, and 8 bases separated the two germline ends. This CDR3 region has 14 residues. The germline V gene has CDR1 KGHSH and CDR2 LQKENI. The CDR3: CASSPRPSNYGYTF. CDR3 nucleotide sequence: TGTGCCAGCTCACCCAGGCCCTCTAACTATGGCTACACCTTC.

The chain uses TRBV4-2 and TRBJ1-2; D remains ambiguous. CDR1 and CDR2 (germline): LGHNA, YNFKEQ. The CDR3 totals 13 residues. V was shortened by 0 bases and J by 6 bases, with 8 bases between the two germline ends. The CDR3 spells CASSQDTRDGYTF. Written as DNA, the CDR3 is TGTGCCAGCAGCCAAGATACGAGGGATGGCTACACCTTC.